A selection of T cell receptor beta chains follows, all from one sample in a study of blood T cell repertoires in COVID-19. Data came from immunoSEQ multiplex PCR; TCRdb stores just in-frame clones and leaves some out. Altogether about 380,000 clones are present, about 90% being singletons, with the ten largest covering 2.5% to 3%. The sample was PBMCs or T cells enriched from blood (not recorded which). These receptors originate from a woman between 25 and 40 years old who had recovered from COVID-19. Both conserved end residues are part of each CDR3. D genes are given only for firm matches.

d_call: NA; v_call: TRBV29-1; cdr3_aa: CSVAGRGNYGYTF
d_call: NA; v_call: TRBV7-3; cdr3_aa: CASSSLGVSGEQFF
d_call: TRBD1; v_call: TRBV7-9; cdr3_aa: CASSSDRNNSPLHF
d_call: NA; v_call: TRBV7-9; cdr3_aa: CASSPQLYGYTF
d_call: NA; v_call: TRBV19; cdr3_aa: CASSPRTFRGGEKLFF
d_call: TRBD1; v_call: TRBV5-1; cdr3_aa: CASSLTGPPTDTQYF
d_call: TRBD1; v_call: TRBV5-1; cdr3_aa: CASSTGTGNYGYTF
d_call: NA; v_call: TRBV6-1; cdr3_aa: CASSEIPRDTIYF
d_call: NA; v_call: TRBV19; cdr3_aa: CASSRGPTYEQYF
d_call: NA; v_call: TRBV7-9; cdr3_aa: CASSLMSGGNEKLFF
d_call: NA; v_call: TRBV6-5; cdr3_aa: CASAYSSSYNEQFF
d_call: NA; v_call: TRBV2; cdr3_aa: CASRAEVGPQHF
d_call: NA; v_call: TRBV5-8; cdr3_aa: CASSWIRDTSNYGYTF
d_call: NA; v_call: TRBV19; cdr3_aa: CASSIVIFARQGYTF
d_call: NA; v_call: TRBV29-1; cdr3_aa: CSVEDERSQFF
d_call: TRBD2; v_call: TRBV18; cdr3_aa: CASSQRGLANEQFF
d_call: TRBD2; v_call: TRBV7-2; cdr3_aa: CASSLGPLAGLETQYF
d_call: NA; v_call: TRBV7-9; cdr3_aa: CASSSRGSGPAYEQYF
d_call: NA; v_call: TRBV30; cdr3_aa: CAWRLDIMNTEAFF
d_call: NA; v_call: TRBV10-3; cdr3_aa: CAISEGLEGGEQYF
d_call: TRBD2; v_call: TRBV5-1; cdr3_aa: CASSLTSGRAKADTQYF
d_call: NA; v_call: TRBV2; cdr3_aa: CASRGAADSGAFF
d_call: NA; v_call: TRBV19; cdr3_aa: CASSIDRTVNTEAFF
d_call: NA; v_call: TRBV2; cdr3_aa: CASSESTFGHTIYF
d_call: TRBD1; v_call: TRBV6-5; cdr3_aa: CASRAGTGGNYGYTF
d_call: TRBD1; v_call: TRBV15; cdr3_aa: CATSRVVDRDPDTQYF
d_call: TRBD1; v_call: TRBV6-5; cdr3_aa: CASSHGQADTEAFF
d_call: TRBD1; v_call: TRBV28; cdr3_aa: CASRTPRDRDIVSGNTIYF
d_call: NA; v_call: TRBV19; cdr3_aa: CASTPQDPGSPLHF
d_call: NA; v_call: TRBV3-1/TRBV3-2; cdr3_aa: CASSQGVRVNQPQHF
d_call: NA; v_call: TRBV4-1; cdr3_aa: CASSQDRRALQETQYF
d_call: TRBD1; v_call: TRBV18; cdr3_aa: CASSLLGDRDDEAFF
d_call: NA; v_call: TRBV30; cdr3_aa: CAWDSSGNTIYF
d_call: NA; v_call: TRBV29-1; cdr3_aa: CSVDRVGYTF
d_call: TRBD1; v_call: TRBV6-1; cdr3_aa: CASSDAGTGGSGYGYTF
d_call: NA; v_call: TRBV30; cdr3_aa: CAWSVRGEDDSPLHF
d_call: TRBD1; v_call: TRBV28; cdr3_aa: CASSSLRTGERKLFF
d_call: TRBD1; v_call: TRBV29-1; cdr3_aa: CSVSGQGTIETQYF
d_call: TRBD1; v_call: TRBV11-1; cdr3_aa: CASSPRTGGDNEQFF
d_call: TRBD1; v_call: TRBV5-1; cdr3_aa: CASMPGQGFYEQYF
d_call: TRBD2; v_call: TRBV7-9; cdr3_aa: CASTPSGRRNEQFF
d_call: NA; v_call: TRBV19; cdr3_aa: CASSIGGLKNEQFF
d_call: TRBD2; v_call: TRBV6-1; cdr3_aa: CASSESMTSGNEQFF
d_call: NA; v_call: TRBV11-2; cdr3_aa: CASSSLETQYF
d_call: NA; v_call: TRBV19; cdr3_aa: CASSISAGKAFF
d_call: NA; v_call: TRBV24-1; cdr3_aa: CATSDFQFTGELFF
d_call: NA; v_call: TRBV6-5; cdr3_aa: CASSYIGSRRDYGYTF
d_call: NA; v_call: TRBV5-1; cdr3_aa: CASTFLSAGNSGANVLTF
d_call: TRBD1; v_call: TRBV30; cdr3_aa: CAWSVGQGELGYTF
d_call: TRBD1; v_call: TRBV28; cdr3_aa: CASSPDRGYEQYF
d_call: TRBD1; v_call: TRBV6-1; cdr3_aa: CASSEWRQGSYEQYF
d_call: TRBD2; v_call: TRBV7-9; cdr3_aa: CASSLTGGRGHNEQFF
d_call: NA; v_call: TRBV29-1; cdr3_aa: CSVDRLGTEAFF
d_call: NA; v_call: TRBV10-3; cdr3_aa: CAISDQQGGQPQHF